A single sample gave rise to the 29 T cell receptor beta chains below, sequenced in a study of blood T cell repertoires in COVID-19. Assay: immunoSEQ multiplex PCR; the TCRdb copy retains only in-frame clones and omits some. Among fewer than 90,000 clones, around 86% were seen once, and the ten largest hold 3.9%. Sequencing was carried out using peripheral blood. These receptors were taken from a man between 65 and 79 years old with active COVID-19.

The chain is built from TRBV19 and TRBJ2-1; 13 nucleotides line up with TRBD2. The J segment lost 6 bases and the V segment lost 5 bases, leaving 10 bases of the junction unmatched. The CDR3 contains 17 residues. Germline V gene lookup returns CDR1 LNHDA and CDR2 SQIVND (reference sequence). CDR3 coding DNA: TGTGCCAGTAGTCCACACCTACTAGCGGGAGGGGGCAATGAGCAGTTCTTC. It is translated as CASSPHLLAGGGNEQFF. Filled out from reference TRBV19 and TRBJ2-1, the complete variable domain reads DGGITQSPKYLFRKEGQNVTLSCEQNLNHDAMYWYRQDPGQGLRLIYYSQIVNDFQKGDIAEGYSVSREKKESFPLTVTSAQKNPTAFYLCASSPHLLAGGGNEQFFGPGTRLTVL.

The V and J genes are TRBV19 and TRBJ2-7; the D gene is possibly TRBD2 (5 bases). Germline V gene lookup returns CDR1 LNHDA and CDR2 SQIVND (reference sequence). CDR3 length: 13 residues. Trimming stripped 6 bases from V and 0 bases from J, with 9 bases between. The CDR3: CASRGASSYEQYF. In nucleotides, the CDR3 is TGTGCCAGTAGGGGAGCGAGCTCCTACGAGCAGTACTTC.

This chain uses TRBV18 with TRBJ2-5; tentative D call: TRBD2 (5 bases). V dropped 3 bases and J dropped 13 bases, with 24 bases sitting between them. This CDR3 is 15 amino acids long. Germline loops: CDR1 KGHSH, CDR2 LQKENI. The DNA of the CDR3 is TGTGCCAGCTCACCCCTTGGACTGGCCAACCCCTTTTGGTACTTC. Protein: CASSPLGLANPFWYF. The full variable domain, its missing parts supplied by reference TRBV18 and TRBJ2-5, is NAGVMQNPRHLVRRRGQEARLRCSPMKGHSHVYWYRQLPEEGLKFMVYLQKENIIDESGMPKERFSAEFPKEGPSILRIQQVVRGDSAAYFCASSPLGLANPFWYFGPGTRLLVL.

The count of this clone is one. This sequence joins TRBV28 and TRBJ2-5; TRBD2 agrees at 8 bases. The CDR3 runs 15 residues. Per germline, CDR1 MDHEN and CDR2 SYDVKM. Trimming took 5 bases from V and 5 from J; bases not matched to a gene: 10. CDR3 region: CASSNPAGVGETQYF. DNA for the CDR3: TGTGCCAGCAGTAACCCAGCGGGAGTGGGTGAGACCCAGTACTTC. Using reference TRBV28 and TRBJ2-5 for the parts outside the CDR3, the full variable domain is DVKVTQSSRYLVKRTGEKVFLECVQDMDHENMFWYRQDPGLGLRLIYFSYDVKMKEKGDIPEGYSVSREKKERFSLILESASTNQTSMYLCASSNPAGVGETQYFGPGTRLLVL.

The V call is TRBV3-1 (or the pseudogene TRBV3-2), the J call TRBJ2-1; possibly TRBD2 for D (5 bases). Germline loops: CDR1 LGHDT, CDR2 YNNKEL (reference sequence). The germline V and J ends were trimmed by 4 bases and 7 bases, with 5 bases remaining between them. This CDR3 has 11 amino acids. DNA of the CDR3: TGTGCCAGCAGCCCGGGAAATGAGCAGTTCTTC. Translating gives CASSPGNEQFF.

The V call is TRBV3-1 (or the pseudogene TRBV3-2), the J call TRBJ2-7; 12 nucleotides line up with TRBD2. From germline, CDR1 is LGHDT and CDR2 YNNKEL (reference sequence). V dropped 0 bases and J dropped 2; count of bases not matched to a gene: 8. CDR3 length: 18 residues. CDR3 amino acids: CASSQEGTSGHPTYEQYF. The DNA of the CDR3 is TGTGCCAGCAGCCAAGAGGGGACTAGCGGGCACCCCACCTACGAGCAGTACTTC.

The chain joins TRBV19 to TRBJ2-7; a weak D match, TRBD2 (7 bases). The CDR3 spans 14 residues. From germline, CDR1 is LNHDA and CDR2 SQIVND (reference sequence). V was pared by 6 bases and J by 3 bases, with 15 bases between. The CDR3 DNA is TGTGCCAGTAGCAAGCGGGAAGGGGGCTACGAGCAGTACTTC. It translates to CASSKREGGYEQYF.

The J gene is TRBJ2-7, the V gene TRBV13; 7 positions match TRBD1. The V gene's germline CDR1 is PRHDT and CDR2 FYEKMQ (reference sequence). The CDR3 is 12 amino acids. V lost 4 bases to trimming and J lost 5 bases; unmatched junction nucleotides: 2. DNA of the CDR3: TGTGCCAGCAGCTCCGGACAGGACGAGCAGTACTTC. Protein sequence: CASSSGQDEQYF.

The chain recombines TRBV5-8 with TRBJ2-1, with TRBD1 matching 9 bases. V gave up 3 bases and J gave up 5 bases; unmatched junction bases: 3. The CDR3 loop spans 14 amino acids. The germline gives CDR1 SGHTS, CDR2 YDEGEE. This chain's CDR3 is CASSWGQGNNEQFF. CDR3 nucleotide sequence: TGTGCCAGCAGCTGGGGACAGGGAAACAATGAGCAGTTCTTC.

The CDR3 coding sequence is TGTGCCAGCTCACCACGGGGGAACAGGGCCGGCTACGAGCAGTACTTC. This codes for CASSPRGNRAGYEQYF. This rearrangement joins TRBV18 to TRBJ2-7; a possible D gene is TRBD1 (6 bases). The CDR3 is 16 residues long. CDR1 and CDR2 (germline): KGHSH, LQKENI. Deletions cut 1 base from V and 3 bases from J, with 16 bases between.

This chain joins TRBV10-2 and TRBJ2-3; maybe TRBD2 (5 bases). Germline V lookup: CDR1 WSHSY, CDR2 SAAADI. The V end was cut by 6 bases, the J end by 2 bases, with 12 bases between. CDR3 length: 14 residues. CDR3 sequence reads: CASRVARVTDTQYF. The DNA for the CDR3 is TGCGCCAGCAGGGTGGCGCGGGTCACAGATACGCAGTATTTT.

The rearrangement links TRBV28 to TRBJ2-3; 9 nucleotides match TRBD2. This CDR3 is built from 17 residues. V lost 6 bases, J lost 4 bases, and 14 bases stayed unmatched. CDR1 is MDHEN and CDR2 is SYDVKM in the germline V gene. DNA for the CDR3: TGTGCCAGCAGCCCCATGCCGGCTAGCGGGACCCCAGATACGCAGTATTTT. Translation: CASSPMPASGTPDTQYF.

In DNA form, the CDR3 reads TGTGCCAGCAGCCTCACGGGCACAGATACGCAGTATTTT. Translated, it gives CASSLTGTDTQYF. The chain joins TRBV3-1 (or the pseudogene TRBV3-2) to TRBJ2-3; D remains unclear. V was shortened by 4 bases and J by 1 base, with 6 bases between the two germline ends. The CDR3 has 13 amino acids. Germline values: CDR1 LGHDT, CDR2 YNNKEL (reference sequence).

The J gene is TRBJ1-1, the V gene TRBV9, with D possibly TRBD1 on 5 matching bases. The V gene's germline CDR1 is SGDLS and CDR2 YYNGEE. CDR3 length equals 16 residues. Trimming pared 2 bases from V and 4 bases from J, leaving 18 bases between. Written as DNA, the CDR3 is TGTGCCAGCAGCGTCGACTCGGGCCTGGGGGGCACTGAAGCTTTCTTT. Protein sequence: CASSVDSGLGGTEAFF.

V usage is TRBV6-2 or TRBV6-3 and J usage is TRBJ2-2, with 13 bases matching TRBD2. The CDR3 length is 16 residues. Germline assignment: CDR1 MNHEY and CDR2 SVGEGT. The V segment lost 6 bases and the J segment 6 bases; nucleotides outside the gene matches: 7. CDR3 in amino acids: CASSSLAGGVPGELFF. CDR3 coding DNA: TGTGCCAGCAGCTCACTAGCGGGAGGGGTCCCCGGGGAGCTGTTTTTT.

The V and J genes are TRBV27 and TRBJ2-3; 12 bases align to TRBD2. With 5 bases clipped from V and 9 bases from J, the junction kept 9 bases outside the gene matches. Germline V gene sequence: CDR1 MNHEY, CDR2 SMNVEV (reference sequence). The CDR3 spans 15 residues. The CDR3 bases are TGTGCCAGCAGTCGGGCTAGCGGGAGGGATCTGACGCAGTATTTT. Translated: CASSRASGRDLTQYF.

The genes are TRBV6-5 and TRBJ2-5, with TRBD1 identical over 8 bases. The CDR3 covers 15 residues. V trimming: 7 bases; J trimming: 0 bases; junction bases outside the gene matches: 7. The germline gives CDR1 MNHEY, CDR2 SVGAGI. The DNA for the CDR3 is TGTGCCAGCACCACCGGACAGGGACACCAAGAGACCCAGTACTTC. Translated: CASTTGQGHQETQYF.

The chain employs TRBV9 and TRBJ2-3; D is possibly TRBD1 (5 bases). The V gene's germline CDR1 is SGDLS and CDR2 YYNGEE. The CDR3 extends over 13 amino acids. V dropped 4 bases and J dropped 8 bases, with 14 bases sitting between them. The CDR3 region has the DNA TGTGCCAGCAGCCCCAGGGAAGGCGGTACGCAGTATTTT. This encodes CASSPREGGTQYF.

This chain links TRBV11-2 with TRBJ1-6, with D possibly matching TRBD1 (5 bases). CDR1 and CDR2 (germline): SGHAT, FQNNGV. Deletions cut 5 bases from V and 16 bases from J, with 9 bases between. This CDR3 spans 10 amino acids. The CDR3 loop reads CASSDGTLHF. CDR3 DNA: TGTGCCAGCAGCGACGGGACTCTCCACTTT. Variable domain in full (rest from reference TRBV11-2 and TRBJ1-6): EAGVAQSPRYKIIEKRQSVAFWCNPISGHATLYWYQQILGQGPKLLIQFQNNGVVDDSQLPKDRFSAERLKGVDSTLKIQPAKLEDSAVYLCASSDGTLHFGNGTRLTVT.

V usage is TRBV29-1 and J usage is TRBJ2-7, with 11 bases aligning to TRBD2. With 3 bases clipped from V and 5 bases from J, the junction kept 9 bases outside the gene matches. The CDR3 has 15 residues. The germline V gene encodes CDR1 SQVTM and CDR2 ANQGSEA. CDR3 DNA sequence: TGCAGCGTTGAGGTAGGGACTAGCGGAATCAACGAGCAGTACTTC. Amino acid sequence: CSVEVGTSGINEQYF.

This clone has just one count. The V call is TRBV3-1 (or the pseudogene TRBV3-2), the J call TRBJ2-4, with 7 nucleotides matching TRBD2. V lost 3 bases, J lost 0 bases, and 8 bases stayed unmatched. This CDR3 has 17 residues. The germline V gene has CDR1 LGHDT and CDR2 YNNKEL (reference sequence). The CDR3 bases are TGTGCCAGCAGCCAGCCACCTAGCGGCCTAGCCAAAAACATTCAGTACTTC. Translation: CASSQPPSGLAKNIQYF.

The J gene is TRBJ2-7, the V gene TRBV28, with 9 bases fitting TRBD1. With 6 bases clipped from V and 2 bases from J, the junction kept 5 bases outside the gene matches. In germline, CDR1 is MDHEN, CDR2 SYDVKM. The CDR3 consists of 14 residues. The CDR3 sequence is CASRPGQGPYEQYF. CDR3 DNA: TGTGCCAGCAGGCCGGGACAGGGCCCCTACGAGCAGTACTTC.

The chain has TRBV3-1 (or the pseudogene TRBV3-2) and TRBJ2-5; weak D call: TRBD2 (7 bases). V was clipped by 4 bases and J by 5 bases, with 17 bases between them. Germline V gene sequence: CDR1 LGHDT, CDR2 YNNKEL (reference sequence). This CDR3 has 15 residues. The CDR3 bases are TGTGCCAGCAGCCGCCCCCGGGGGGCAGGGGAGACCCAGTACTTC. Translation gives CASSRPRGAGETQYF.

The J gene is TRBJ2-1, the V gene TRBV28, with 9 bases identical to TRBD1. J lost 5 bases, V lost 5 bases, and 7 bases had no gene match. The CDR3 spans 15 residues. Germline V gene sequence: CDR1 MDHEN, CDR2 SYDVKM. The CDR3 is CASSKDRGWNNEQFF. DNA of the CDR3: TGTGCCAGCAGTAAAGACAGGGGGTGGAACAATGAGCAGTTCTTC.

The chain recombines TRBV5-1 with TRBJ2-5; TRBD1 might be the D (5 bases). Trimming pared 0 bases from V and 5 bases from J, leaving 14 bases between. The germline V gene has CDR1 SGHRS and CDR2 YFSETQ. This CDR3 is built from 15 residues. The CDR3 DNA is TGCGCCAGCAGCTTGGATTGGGGCCCGGGTGAGACCCAGTACTTC. Translating it yields CASSLDWGPGETQYF.

In its sample, this clone was seen once. The V call is TRBV6-6, the J call TRBJ2-7; 8 bases map to TRBD2. The J segment lost 2 bases and the V segment lost 8 bases, leaving 8 bases of the junction unmatched. The CDR3 has 14 residues. CDR1 MNHNY and CDR2 SVGAGI come from the germline V gene (reference sequence). CDR3 DNA sequence: TGTGCCAGCGGTGCGGGAGGTTCCCCCTACGAGCAGTACTTC. Its translation is CASGAGGSPYEQYF.

The chain joins TRBV6-2 or TRBV6-3 to TRBJ2-1; TRBD2 agrees at 9 bases. V lost 6 bases, J lost 8 bases, and 17 bases stayed unmatched. Germline lookup yields CDR1 MNHEY and CDR2 SVGEGT. This CDR3 comprises 17 residues. The CDR3 region has the DNA TGTGCCAGCAGCCCCCATGGGAGAATAGCGGGAGCTTATGAGCAGTTCTTC. Translating it yields CASSPHGRIAGAYEQFF.

The V call is TRBV18, the J call TRBJ2-1, with a possible D match to TRBD2 (6 bases). CDR1 and CDR2 (germline): KGHSH, LQKENI. V lost 9 bases and J 4 bases, leaving 19 bases between the germline ends. The CDR3 spans 15 residues. The CDR3 protein is CASSPGEVWYNEQFF. In DNA, the CDR3 is TGTGCCAGTTCCCCTGGGGAGGTTTGGTACAATGAGCAGTTCTTC. Drawing the rest from reference TRBV18 and TRBJ2-1, the complete variable domain is NAGVMQNPRHLVRRRGQEARLRCSPMKGHSHVYWYRQLPEEGLKFMVYLQKENIIDESGMPKERFSAEFPKEGPSILRIQQVVRGDSAAYFCASSPGEVWYNEQFFGPGTRLTVL.

The V and J genes are TRBV11-2 and TRBJ2-7; D gene ambiguous. This CDR3 has 14 residues. Germline loops: CDR1 SGHAT, CDR2 FQNNGV. The V end was cut by 0 bases, the J end by 7 bases, with 13 bases between. CDR3 loop: CASSLDPRRPEQYF. CDR3 in DNA: TGTGCCAGCAGCTTAGACCCCCGTCGTCCGGAGCAGTACTTC.